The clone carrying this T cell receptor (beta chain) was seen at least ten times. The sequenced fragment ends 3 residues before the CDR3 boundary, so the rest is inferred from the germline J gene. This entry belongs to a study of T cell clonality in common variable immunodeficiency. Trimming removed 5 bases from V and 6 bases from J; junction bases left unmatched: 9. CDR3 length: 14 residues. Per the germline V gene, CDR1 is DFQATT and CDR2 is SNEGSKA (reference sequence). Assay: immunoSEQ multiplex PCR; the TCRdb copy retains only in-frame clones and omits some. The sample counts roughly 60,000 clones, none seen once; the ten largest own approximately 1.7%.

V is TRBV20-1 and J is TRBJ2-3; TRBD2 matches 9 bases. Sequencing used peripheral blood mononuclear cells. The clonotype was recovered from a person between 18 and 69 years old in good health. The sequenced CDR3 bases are TGCAGTGCTTTATGGCTAGCGGGGTCGGATACG. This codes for CSALWLAGSDT. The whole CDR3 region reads CSALWLAGSDTQYF.